The TCR beta chain described here comes from a study of T-cell memory formation after mild COVID-19. Study details: Clusters of TCRs were largely donor specific.

One entry per CDR3 protein, called by TCRdb with MiXCR from the 5' RACE reads. The sample shows around 410,000 distinct CDR3 sequences, more than 20% of them seen only once. This CDR3 has 15 residues. V trimming: 4 bases; J trimming: 2 bases; junction bases outside the gene matches: 4. Germline values: CDR1 SGHRS, CDR2 YFSETQ. Study-wide results and limits: Unconfirmed was the SARS-CoV-2 specificity of second-wave clones that peaked on day 37.

Concerning this clonotype: Its antigen is not identified.

Material: PBMCs or a T cell subset sorted from them (not recorded which). The receptor comes from an adult woman who had mild COVID-19 (a few samples of this study predate the infection). Cell type and time point are not known. The V gene is TRBV5-1, the J gene TRBJ2-5, with 11 bases lining up with TRBD2. CDR3 nucleotide sequence: TGCGCCAGCAGCCCGGGACTAGCGGTACAAGAGACCCAGTACTTC. This translates into CASSPGLAVQETQYF.